Presented here are 7 T cell receptor beta chains from one specimen sequenced in a study of blood T cells in healthy people across ages. Primed by a sample-barcoded 5' primer and a J-beta primer mix, a second PCR proceeded for roughly 7 to 11 cycles. Each CDR3 protein is one row after TCRdb ran MiXCR on the 5' RACE reads. Of about 1,500,000 distinct CDR3 sequences listed, roughly 40% are singletons. The sample comprised blood. The receptors derive from a woman under 30 in good health.

The CDR3 DNA reads TGTGCCAGCAGCGAGACAGATGCAGGGTTCCACGAGCAGTACTTC. Protein product: CASSETDAGFHEQYF. V gene TRBV25-1 combines with J gene TRBJ2-4, with TRBD1 as a possible D gene (5 bases). The DNA end is more similar to TRBJ2-7, so the J call may be wrong. This CDR3 is 15 amino acids long. Germline V gene data show CDR1 as MGHDK and CDR2 as SYGVNS.

This chain's CDR3 is CASSFSGGADSYTF. The CDR3 DNA is TGCGCCAGCAGCTTTTCGGGGGGCGCGGATAGCTACACCTTC. The chain joins TRBV5-1 to TRBJ1-2; a possible D gene is TRBD1 (6 bases). The ends were cut back, 2 bases at V and 9 bases at J, with 17 bases in the middle. This CDR3 contains 14 residues. The germline gives CDR1 SGHRS, CDR2 YFSETQ. The variable domain in full, with the rest retrieved from reference TRBV5-1 and TRBJ1-2, is KAGVTQTPRYLIKTRGQQVTLSCSPISGHRSVSWYQQTPGQGLQFLFEYFSETQRNKGNFPGRFSGRQFSNSRSEMNVSTLELGDSALYLCASSFSGGADSYTFGSGTRLTVV.

J is TRBJ2-3 and V is TRBV12-3 or TRBV12-4, with TRBD2 as a possible D gene (6 bases). This CDR3 has 14 amino acids. The V gene lost 7 bases and the J gene lost 4 bases, with 15 bases spanning the gap. The CDR3 is CASTRDLPADTQYF. In nucleotides, the CDR3 is TGTGCCAGCACCCGGGACTTGCCCGCAGATACGCAGTATTTT.

The rearrangement uses TRBV7-9 and TRBJ2-4; D perhaps matches TRBD2 (5 bases). V was pared by 5 bases and J by 3 bases, with 17 bases between. Per the germline V gene, CDR1 is SEHNR and CDR2 is FQNEAQ (reference sequence). The CDR3 runs to 16 residues. The CDR3 sequence: CASSETGGDGKNIQYF. The CDR3 coding sequence is TGTGCCAGCAGCGAGACCGGAGGAGACGGCAAAAACATTCAGTACTTC.

The chain recombines TRBV12-3 or TRBV12-4 with TRBJ1-2; no clear D. CDR3 length: 14 residues. Trimming pared 3 bases from V and 3 bases from J, leaving 11 bases between. The CDR3 nucleotides read TGTGCCAGCAGTTTTTGGCAGGCCGACTATGGCTACACCTTC. This gives the protein CASSFWQADYGYTF.

This chain joins TRBV6-6 and TRBJ2-7; TRBD2 aligns across 9 bases. The CDR3 length is 13 residues. The germline CDR1 and CDR2 sequences are MNHNY and SVGAGI (reference sequence). V shed 5 bases and J 5 bases; nucleotides not matched to a gene: 4. CDR3 in amino acids: CASSPSGTNEQYF. The CDR3 DNA is TGTGCCAGCAGTCCTAGCGGGACCAACGAGCAGTACTTC.

Written as DNA, the CDR3 is TGTGCCAGCAGCACTGATGAGGACAGGGAAAAACGAGAGACCCAGTACTTC. Translation gives CASSTDEDREKRETQYF. This chain joins TRBV21-1 and TRBJ2-5; TRBD1 is the table's D call, not checked against the DNA. TRBV21-1 has pseudogene status. The CDR3 is made up of 17 amino acids.